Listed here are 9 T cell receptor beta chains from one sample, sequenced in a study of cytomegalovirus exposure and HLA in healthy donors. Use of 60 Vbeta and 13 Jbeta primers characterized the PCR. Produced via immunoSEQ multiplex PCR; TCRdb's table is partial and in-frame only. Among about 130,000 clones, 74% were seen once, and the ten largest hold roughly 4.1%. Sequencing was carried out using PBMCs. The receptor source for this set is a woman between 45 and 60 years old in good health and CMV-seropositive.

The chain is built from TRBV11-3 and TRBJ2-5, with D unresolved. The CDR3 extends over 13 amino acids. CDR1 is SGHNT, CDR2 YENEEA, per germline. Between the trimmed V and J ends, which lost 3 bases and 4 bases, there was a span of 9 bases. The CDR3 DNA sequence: TGTGCCAGCAGCTTGTTCAGAGGAGAGACCCAGTACTTC. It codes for CASSLFRGETQYF.

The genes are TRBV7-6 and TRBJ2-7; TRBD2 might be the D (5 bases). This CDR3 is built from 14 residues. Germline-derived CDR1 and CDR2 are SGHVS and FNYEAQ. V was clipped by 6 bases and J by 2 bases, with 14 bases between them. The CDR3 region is CASSPTGITYEQYF. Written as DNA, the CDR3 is TGTGCCAGCAGTCCTACGGGGATCACCTACGAGCAGTACTTC.

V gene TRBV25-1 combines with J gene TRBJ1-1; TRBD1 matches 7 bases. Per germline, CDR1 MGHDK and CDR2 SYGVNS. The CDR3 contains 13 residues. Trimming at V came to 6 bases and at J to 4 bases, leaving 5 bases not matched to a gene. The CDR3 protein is CASSPGGITEAFF. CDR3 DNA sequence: TGTGCCAGCAGCCCAGGGGGTATCACTGAAGCTTTCTTT.

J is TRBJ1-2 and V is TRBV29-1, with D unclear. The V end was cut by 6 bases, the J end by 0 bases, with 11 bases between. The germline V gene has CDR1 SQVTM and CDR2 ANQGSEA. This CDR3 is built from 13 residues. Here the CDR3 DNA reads TGCAGCGTGAGGAGTCCGGCTAACTATGGCTACACCTTC. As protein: CSVRSPANYGYTF.

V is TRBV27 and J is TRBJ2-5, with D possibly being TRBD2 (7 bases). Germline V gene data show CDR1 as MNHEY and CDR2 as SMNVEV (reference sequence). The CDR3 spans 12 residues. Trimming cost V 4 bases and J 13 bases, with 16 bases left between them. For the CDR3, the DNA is TGTGCCAGCAGTTCCCCATGGGGGGGCCTGTACTTC. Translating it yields CASSSPWGGLYF.

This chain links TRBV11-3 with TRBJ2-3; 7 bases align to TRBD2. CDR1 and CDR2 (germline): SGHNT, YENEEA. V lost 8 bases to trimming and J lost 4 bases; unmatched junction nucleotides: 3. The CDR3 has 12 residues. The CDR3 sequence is CASAGGSDTQYF. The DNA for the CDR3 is TGTGCCAGCGCCGGGGGGTCAGATACGCAGTATTTT.

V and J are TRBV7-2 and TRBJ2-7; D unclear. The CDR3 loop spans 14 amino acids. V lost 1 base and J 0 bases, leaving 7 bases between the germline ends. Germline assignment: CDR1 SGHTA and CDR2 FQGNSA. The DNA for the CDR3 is TGTGCCAGCAGCTTAGGGCAGAACTCCTACGAGCAGTACTTC. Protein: CASSLGQNSYEQYF.

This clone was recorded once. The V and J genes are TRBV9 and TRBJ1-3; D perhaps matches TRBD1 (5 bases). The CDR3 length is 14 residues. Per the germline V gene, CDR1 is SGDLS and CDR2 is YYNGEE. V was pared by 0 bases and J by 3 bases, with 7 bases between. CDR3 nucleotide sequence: TGTGCCAGCAGCGTAGTCGGGGGTGGAAACACCATATATTTT. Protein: CASSVVGGGNTIYF. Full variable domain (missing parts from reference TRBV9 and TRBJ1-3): DSGVTQTPKHLITATGQRVTLRCSPRSGDLSVYWYQQSLDQGLQFLIQYYNGEERAKGNILERFSAQQFPDLHSELNLSSLELGDSALYFCASSVVGGGNTIYFGEGSWLTVV.

CDR3 protein: CASRLTKNIQYF. The CDR3, as DNA: TGTGCCAGCAGGTTGACTAAAAACATTCAGTACTTC. V is TRBV6-1 and J is TRBJ2-4; D gene uncertain. This CDR3 has 12 amino acids. CDR1 and CDR2 from the germline V gene are MNHNS and SASEGT. Trimming stripped 6 bases from V and 4 bases from J, with 7 bases between.